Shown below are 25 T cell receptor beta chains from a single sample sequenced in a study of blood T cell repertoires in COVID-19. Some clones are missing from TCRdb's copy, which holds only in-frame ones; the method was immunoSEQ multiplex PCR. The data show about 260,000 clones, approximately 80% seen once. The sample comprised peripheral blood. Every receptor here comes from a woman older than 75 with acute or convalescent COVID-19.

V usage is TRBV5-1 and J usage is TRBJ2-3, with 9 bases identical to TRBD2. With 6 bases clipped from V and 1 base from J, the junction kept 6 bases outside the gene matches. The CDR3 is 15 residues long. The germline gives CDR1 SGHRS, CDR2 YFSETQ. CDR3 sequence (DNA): TGCGCCAGCACCCGACTAGCGGACGGCACAGATACGCAGTATTTT. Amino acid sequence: CASTRLADGTDTQYF.

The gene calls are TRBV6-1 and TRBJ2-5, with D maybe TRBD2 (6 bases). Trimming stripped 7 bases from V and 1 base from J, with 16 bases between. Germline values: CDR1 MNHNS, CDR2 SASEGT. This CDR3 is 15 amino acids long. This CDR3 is CASTAGRGPQETQYF. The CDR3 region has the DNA TGTGCCAGCACTGCGGGAAGGGGTCCCCAAGAGACCCAGTACTTC.

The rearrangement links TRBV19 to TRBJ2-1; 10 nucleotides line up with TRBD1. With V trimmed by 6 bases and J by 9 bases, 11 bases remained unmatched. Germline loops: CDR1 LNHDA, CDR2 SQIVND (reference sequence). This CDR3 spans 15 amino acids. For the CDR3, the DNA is TGTGCCAGTAGCGGTTTGGGACAGGGGTCCCGTGAGCAGTTCTTC. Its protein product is CASSGLGQGSREQFF. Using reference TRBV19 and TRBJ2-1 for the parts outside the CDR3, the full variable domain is DGGITQSPKYLFRKEGQNVTLSCEQNLNHDAMYWYRQDPGQGLRLIYYSQIVNDFQKGDIAEGYSVSREKKESFPLTVTSAQKNPTAFYLCASSGLGQGSREQFFGPGTRLTVL.

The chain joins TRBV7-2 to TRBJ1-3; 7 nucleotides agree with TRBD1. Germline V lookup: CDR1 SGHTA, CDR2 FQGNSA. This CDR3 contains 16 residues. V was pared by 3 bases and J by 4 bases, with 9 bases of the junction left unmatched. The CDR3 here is CASSLTETGRGNTIYF. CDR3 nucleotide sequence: TGTGCCAGCAGCTTGACTGAGACAGGGAGAGGAAACACCATATATTTT. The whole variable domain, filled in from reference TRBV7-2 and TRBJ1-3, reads GAGVSQSPSNKVTEKGKDVELRCDPISGHTALYWYRQSLGQGLEFLIYFQGNSAPDKSGLPSDRFSAERTGGSVSTLTIQRTQQEDSAVYLCASSLTETGRGNTIYFGEGSWLTVV.

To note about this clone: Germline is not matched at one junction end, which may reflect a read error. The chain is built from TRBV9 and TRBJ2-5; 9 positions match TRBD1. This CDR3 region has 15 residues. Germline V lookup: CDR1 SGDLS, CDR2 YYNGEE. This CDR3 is CASSVAGQGQGTQYF. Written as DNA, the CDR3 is TGTGCCAGCAGCGTAGCCGGACAGGGGCAAGGGACCCAGTACTTC.

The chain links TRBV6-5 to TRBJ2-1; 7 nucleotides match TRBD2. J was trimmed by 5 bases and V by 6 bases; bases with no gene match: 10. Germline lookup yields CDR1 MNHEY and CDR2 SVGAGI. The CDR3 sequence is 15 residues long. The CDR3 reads CASSQNRRENNEQFF. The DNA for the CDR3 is TGTGCCAGCAGCCAAAACCGGCGGGAGAACAATGAGCAGTTCTTC.

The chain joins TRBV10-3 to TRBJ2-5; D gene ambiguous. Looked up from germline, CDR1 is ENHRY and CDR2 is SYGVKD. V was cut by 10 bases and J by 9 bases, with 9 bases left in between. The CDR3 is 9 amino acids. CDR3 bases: TGTGCCACCCCCCGGGCCCAGTACTTC. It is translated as CATPRAQYF.

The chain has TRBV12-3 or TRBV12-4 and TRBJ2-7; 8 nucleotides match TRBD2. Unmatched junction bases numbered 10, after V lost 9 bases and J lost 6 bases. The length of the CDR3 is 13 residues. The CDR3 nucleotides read TGTGCCAGTAAACCGGGAGGGGGAGCCGAGCAGTACTTC. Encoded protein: CASKPGGGAEQYF.

The CDR3 DNA sequence: TGTGCCAGCACCATTTCCCCGGGACTAGCGGGGAGGCGACACAATGAGCAGTTCTTC. Translated: CASTISPGLAGRRHNEQFF. This rearrangement joins TRBV7-2 to TRBJ2-1; 13 nucleotides line up with TRBD2. Germline loops: CDR1 SGHTA, CDR2 FQGNSA. The CDR3 extends over 19 amino acids. Trimming removed 7 bases from V and 5 bases from J; junction bases left unmatched: 17.

The CDR3 DNA reads TGTGCCAGCAGCGCCCGGGAGGCGGGAGGCACTGAAGCTTTCTTT. Encoded protein: CASSAREAGGTEAFF. The J gene is TRBJ1-1, the V gene TRBV9; D is ambiguous. V was pared by 3 bases and J by 4 bases, with 16 bases between. The CDR3 covers 15 residues. Germline V gene data show CDR1 as SGDLS and CDR2 as YYNGEE.

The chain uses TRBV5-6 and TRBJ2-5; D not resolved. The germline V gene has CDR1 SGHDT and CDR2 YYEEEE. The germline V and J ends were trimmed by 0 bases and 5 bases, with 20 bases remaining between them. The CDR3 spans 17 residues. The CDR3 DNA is TGTGCCAGCAGCTTGGGGCCGGGTGGTCGACTTCACGAGACCCAGTACTTC. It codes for CASSLGPGGRLHETQYF.

For the CDR3, the DNA is TGTGCCAGCAGCCAAGGGGGGGGAGGGCCGATCGAGCAGTACTTC. Amino acids: CASSQGGGGPIEQYF. V is TRBV5-4 and J is TRBJ2-7; a possible D gene is TRBD2 (7 bases). Germline lookup yields CDR1 SGHNT and CDR2 YYREEE (reference sequence). The CDR3 consists of 15 residues. V shed 4 bases and J shed 6 bases, with 20 bases lying between them. The complete variable domain, with remaining parts taken from reference TRBV5-4 and TRBJ2-7, reads ETGVTQSPTHLIKTRGQQVTLRCSSQSGHNTVSWYQQALGQGPQFIFQYYREEENGRGNFPPRFSGLQFPNYSSELNVNALELDDSALYLCASSQGGGGPIEQYFGPGTRLTVT.

CDR3 sequence: CASSLGGGNGYTF. CDR3 DNA: TGTGCCAGCAGTCTCGGGGGGGGTAATGGCTACACCTTC. The chain carries TRBV28 and TRBJ1-2; a weak D match, TRBD1 (5 bases). Trimming removed 5 bases from V and 6 bases from J, with 13 bases in between. The CDR3 sequence is 13 residues long. Germline values: CDR1 MDHEN, CDR2 SYDVKM.

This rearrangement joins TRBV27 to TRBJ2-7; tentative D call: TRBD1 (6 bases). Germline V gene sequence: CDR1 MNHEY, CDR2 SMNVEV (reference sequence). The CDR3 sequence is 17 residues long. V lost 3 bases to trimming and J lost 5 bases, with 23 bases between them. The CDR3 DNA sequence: TGTGCCAGCAGTTTCCGGGCAGGGGTGTCCCTAAGCAACGAGCAGTACTTC. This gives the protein CASSFRAGVSLSNEQYF.

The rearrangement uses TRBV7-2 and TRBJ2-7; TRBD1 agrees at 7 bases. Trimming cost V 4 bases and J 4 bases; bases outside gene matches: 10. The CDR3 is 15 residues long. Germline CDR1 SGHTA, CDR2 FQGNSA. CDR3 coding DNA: TGTGCCAGCAGCTCTGCGACAGGGCGTGTTTACGAGCAGTACTTC. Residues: CASSSATGRVYEQYF.

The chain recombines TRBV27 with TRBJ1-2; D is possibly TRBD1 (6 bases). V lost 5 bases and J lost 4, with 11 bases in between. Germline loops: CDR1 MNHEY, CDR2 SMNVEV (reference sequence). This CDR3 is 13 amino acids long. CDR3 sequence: CASSPLQGYGYTF. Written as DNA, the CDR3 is TGTGCCAGCAGTCCCCTACAGGGCTATGGCTACACCTTC.

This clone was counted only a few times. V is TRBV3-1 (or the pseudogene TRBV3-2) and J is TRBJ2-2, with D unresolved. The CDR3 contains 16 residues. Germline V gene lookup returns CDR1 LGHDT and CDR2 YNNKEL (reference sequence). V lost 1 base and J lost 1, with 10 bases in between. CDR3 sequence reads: CASSQANYRNTGELFF. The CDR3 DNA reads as TGTGCCAGCAGCCAAGCCAACTACCGGAACACCGGGGAGCTGTTTTTT.

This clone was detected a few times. The chain's CDR3 is CASSQGGVGGSPLHF. CDR3 nucleotides: TGTGCCAGCAGCCAAGGAGGGGTAGGGGGTTCACCCCTCCACTTT. This sequence joins TRBV3-1 (or the pseudogene TRBV3-2) and TRBJ1-6; weak D call: TRBD1 (6 bases). CDR1 LGHDT and CDR2 YNNKEL come from the germline V gene (reference sequence). The CDR3 contains 15 residues. V dropped 1 base and J dropped 9 bases, with 13 bases sitting between them.

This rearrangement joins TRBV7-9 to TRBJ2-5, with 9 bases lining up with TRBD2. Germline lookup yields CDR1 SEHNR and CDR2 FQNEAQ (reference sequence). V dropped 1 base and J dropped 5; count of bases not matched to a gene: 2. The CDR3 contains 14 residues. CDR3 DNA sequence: TGTGCCAGCAGCTTAGAACTAGCGGGTGAGACCCAGTACTTC. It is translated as CASSLELAGETQYF.

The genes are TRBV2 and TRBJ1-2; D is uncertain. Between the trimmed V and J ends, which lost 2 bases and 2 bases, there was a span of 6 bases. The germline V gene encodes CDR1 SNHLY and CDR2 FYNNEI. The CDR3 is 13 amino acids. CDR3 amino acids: CASSEWENYGYTF. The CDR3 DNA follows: TGTGCCAGCAGTGAATGGGAGAACTATGGCTACACCTTC.

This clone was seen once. The CDR3 sequence: CASSLRLTGELFF. The CDR3 region has the DNA TGCGCCAGCAGTCTTCGACTCACCGGGGAGCTGTTTTTT. This chain uses TRBV4-3 with TRBJ2-2, with D hard to call. The CDR3 length is 13 residues. The V and J ends lost 6 bases and 4 bases respectively, with 9 bases between them. In germline, CDR1 is LGHNA, CDR2 YSLEER.

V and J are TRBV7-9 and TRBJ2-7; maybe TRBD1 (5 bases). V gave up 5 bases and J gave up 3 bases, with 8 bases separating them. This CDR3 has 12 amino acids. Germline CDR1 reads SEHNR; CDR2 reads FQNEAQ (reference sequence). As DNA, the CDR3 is TGTGCCAGCAGCAACAGGCGCTACGAGCAGTACTTC. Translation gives CASSNRRYEQYF. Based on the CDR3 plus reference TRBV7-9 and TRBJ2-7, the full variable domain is DTGVSQNPRHKITKRGQNVTFRCDPISEHNRLYWYRQTLGQGPEFLTYFQNEAQLEKSRLLSDRFSAERPKGSFSTLEIQRTEQGDSAMYLCASSNRRYEQYFGPGTRLTVT.

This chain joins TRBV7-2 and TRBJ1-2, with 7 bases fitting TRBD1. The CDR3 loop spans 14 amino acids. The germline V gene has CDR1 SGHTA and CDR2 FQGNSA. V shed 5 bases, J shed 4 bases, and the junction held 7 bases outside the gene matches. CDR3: CASSSQTGTYGYTF. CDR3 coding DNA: TGTGCCAGCAGCAGCCAGACAGGGACCTATGGCTACACCTTC.

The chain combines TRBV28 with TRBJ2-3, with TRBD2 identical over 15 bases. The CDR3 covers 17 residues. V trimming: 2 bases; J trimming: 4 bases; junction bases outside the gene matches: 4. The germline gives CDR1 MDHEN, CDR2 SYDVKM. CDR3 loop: CASSLRGLAGGPDTQYF. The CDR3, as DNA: TGTGCCAGCAGTTTAAGGGGACTAGCGGGAGGACCAGATACGCAGTATTTT.

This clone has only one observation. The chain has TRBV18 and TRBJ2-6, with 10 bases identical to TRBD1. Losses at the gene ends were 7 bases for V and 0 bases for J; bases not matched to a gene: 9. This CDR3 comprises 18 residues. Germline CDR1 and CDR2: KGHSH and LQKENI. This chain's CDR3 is CASFPGDRGLSGANVLTF. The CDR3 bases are TGTGCCAGCTTCCCTGGGGACAGGGGTCTCTCTGGGGCCAACGTCCTGACTTTC.